This entry lists 24 T cell receptor beta chains sequenced from one sample in a study of T-cell reconstitution after alpha-beta-depleted transplantation in children. Preparing the TCRbeta library involved the use of unique molecular identifiers. TCRdb passed the PCR reads through MiXCR, listing each CDR3 protein once. Of around 300,000 distinct CDR3 sequences listed, roughly 12% are singletons. The material sequenced was peripheral blood, taken 180 days after TCRalphabeta/CD19-depleted stem cell transplant. These receptors were taken from a male patient aged 2-15 years who had a stem cell transplant for chronic granulomatous disease, so the T cells may come from the graft donor.

This clonotype came up once. A much larger clone lies one base from this, so it may be a read error. The CDR3 protein is CASSLKGIAETQYF. CDR3 DNA sequence: TGCGCCAGCAGCCTCAAGGGGATAGCAGAGACCCAGTACTTC. The rearrangement joins TRBV5-1 to TRBJ2-5; maybe TRBD1 (5 bases). The V gene's germline CDR1 is SGHRS and CDR2 YFSETQ. V lost 4 bases, J lost 4 bases, and 14 bases lay in between. The CDR3 length is 14 residues.

There are many counts of this clonotype. The chain couples TRBV7-3 to TRBJ2-1; TRBD2 aligns across 11 bases. The length of the CDR3 is 17 residues. V lost 5 bases to trimming and J lost 0 bases; unmatched junction nucleotides: 6. In germline, CDR1 is SGHTA, CDR2 FQGTGA. The CDR3 DNA follows: TGTGCCAGCAGCCCTCGGACTAGCGGGTTCTCCTACAATGAGCAGTTCTTC. Translating gives CASSPRTSGFSYNEQFF.

This clonotype was found many times. CDR3: CASKGDRGAYEQYF. DNA for the CDR3: TGTGCCAGCAAAGGTGACAGAGGGGCCTACGAGCAGTACTTC. This chain uses TRBV28 with TRBJ2-7; D assignment may be TRBD1 or TRBD2 (5 bases each). Trimming shortened V by 7 bases and J by 2 bases, and 15 bases separated the two germline ends. The length of the CDR3 is 14 residues. Looked up from germline, CDR1 is MDHEN and CDR2 is SYDVKM.

This clonotype was seen at least ten times. V is TRBV11-2 and J is TRBJ1-2, with D possibly being TRBD1 (6 bases). V was clipped by 5 bases and J by 4 bases, with 14 bases between them. The CDR3 consists of 14 residues. Germline V gene lookup returns CDR1 SGHAT and CDR2 FQNNGV. The CDR3 nucleotides read TGTGCCAGCAGCCCCTATCCCAGGGGCTATGGCTACACCTTC. Residues: CASSPYPRGYGYTF.

This sequence joins TRBV30 and TRBJ1-2, with D perhaps TRBD1 (5 bases). The CDR3 sequence is 13 residues long. Trimming took 3 bases from V and 7 from J, leaving 15 bases between them. CDR1 and CDR2 (germline): GTSNPN, SVGIG (reference sequence). The CDR3 nucleotides read TGTGCCTGGAGCACGGGGCTTTTGCGTGGCTACACCTTC. Amino acid sequence: CAWSTGLLRGYTF.

There are many counts of this clonotype. The chain joins TRBV15 to TRBJ2-5, with D possibly being TRBD1 or TRBD2 (6 bases each). Germline assignment: CDR1 LNHNV and CDR2 YYDKDF (reference sequence). CDR3 length equals 17 residues. V was shortened by 0 bases and J by 5 bases, with 19 bases between the two germline ends. The CDR3 here is CATSRDWPARGGETQYF. In nucleotides, the CDR3 is TGTGCCACCAGCAGAGATTGGCCAGCTCGAGGGGGGGAGACCCAGTACTTC.

This clonotype appeared many times. The V and J genes are TRBV5-6 and TRBJ2-1, with 14 positions matching TRBD2. With V trimmed by 4 bases and J by 2 bases, 17 bases remained unmatched. The CDR3 loop spans 21 amino acids. CDR1 SGHDT and CDR2 YYEEEE come from the germline V gene. The CDR3 protein is CASSSFRLGTSGGLTYNEQFF. In DNA form, the CDR3 reads TGTGCCAGCAGCAGCTTTAGACTCGGGACTAGCGGGGGCTTAACCTACAATGAGCAGTTCTTC. The variable domain in full, completed from reference TRBV5-6 and TRBJ2-1, reads DAGVTQSPTHLIKTRGQQVTLRCSPKSGHDTVSWYQQALGQGPQFIFQYYEEEERQRGNFPDRFSGHQFPNYSSELNVNALLLGDSALYLCASSSFRLGTSGGLTYNEQFFGPGTRLTVL.

At least ten counts were recorded for this clonotype. The chain carries TRBV2 and TRBJ2-6; D may match TRBD1 or TRBD2 (6 bases each). CDR1 is SNHLY, CDR2 FYNNEI, per germline. Trimming removed 4 bases at V and 3 bases at J, with 10 bases between. This CDR3 region has 15 residues. This CDR3 reads CASSGGAGGANVLTF. The CDR3 region has the DNA TGTGCCAGCAGTGGGGGGGCTGGTGGGGCCAACGTCCTGACTTTC.

This clonotype appeared many times. The chain carries TRBV20-1 and TRBJ2-3, with 8 nucleotides matching TRBD2. J was trimmed by 0 bases and V by 6 bases; bases with no gene match: 14. This CDR3 comprises 17 residues. In germline, CDR1 is DFQATT, CDR2 SNEGSKA (reference sequence). CDR3 bases: TGCAGTGCGACTCCGGGACTAGGCGAAACTAGCACAGATACGCAGTATTTT. Its protein product is CSATPGLGETSTDTQYF.

This clonotype was seen ten or more times. The J gene is TRBJ1-4, the V gene TRBV27; no clear D gene. This CDR3 comprises 14 residues. V lost 3 bases and J 0 bases, leaving 5 bases between the germline ends. Germline values: CDR1 MNHEY, CDR2 SMNVEV (reference sequence). DNA of the CDR3: TGTGCCAGCAGTTTCCAGGCAACTAATGAAAAACTGTTTTTT. This sequence encodes CASSFQATNEKLFF.

The table lists this clonotype with many counts. The chain links TRBV10-3 to TRBJ2-5; TRBD2 matches at 11 bases. Trimming took 10 bases from V and 2 from J; bases not matched to a gene: 12. The CDR3 runs 16 residues. Germline V CDR1 and CDR2: ENHRY, SYGVKD. The CDR3 nucleotides read TGTGCCACAGGGATCGGGCTAGCGGGGGGTCAAGAGACCCAGTACTTC. Translating it yields CATGIGLAGGQETQYF.

This clonotype was observed once. This may arise from a read error, as a much more abundant clone is one base away. In DNA, the CDR3 is TGTGCCTGCAGCCCGGACGGGGTTCAGCCCCAGCATTTT. Translation gives CACSPDGVQPQHF. J is TRBJ1-5 and V is TRBV7-9; D gene uncertain. Germline V gives CDR1 SEHNR, CDR2 FQNEAQ (reference sequence). There are 13 residues in the CDR3.

This clonotype was recorded many times. Here the CDR3 reads CASRRQGAGNIQYF. The CDR3 coding sequence is TGTGCCAGCAGGCGACAGGGGGCCGGAAACATTCAGTACTTC. The chain employs TRBV6-1 and TRBJ2-4, with 10 bases matching TRBD1. Losses at the gene ends were 6 bases for V and 6 bases for J; bases not matched to a gene: 5. Germline CDR1 reads MNHNS; CDR2 reads SASEGT. This CDR3 is 14 amino acids long.

This clonotype has only a few counts. The chain carries TRBV12-3 or TRBV12-4 and TRBJ2-2; D possibly corresponds to TRBD1 (6 bases). The CDR3 consists of 17 residues. V lost 5 bases and J lost 0, with 16 bases in between. The CDR3 nucleotides read TGTGCCAGCAGTCTCAATCCGGGACATACGAACACCGGGGAGCTGTTTTTT. This gives the protein CASSLNPGHTNTGELFF.

This clonotype was seen many times. This chain joins TRBV7-8 and TRBJ2-1; D is perhaps TRBD2 (7 bases). Trimming took 4 bases from V and 4 from J, leaving 17 bases between them. There are 16 residues in the CDR3. Germline loops: CDR1 SGHVS, CDR2 FQNEAQ. CDR3 bases: TGTGCCAGCAGCTCCTCTGGAGGGAGGGGGTACAATGAGCAGTTCTTC. Translation: CASSSSGGRGYNEQFF.

This clonotype was seen repeatedly, ten times or more. The chain combines TRBV7-2 with TRBJ2-1; 8 bases are a match to TRBD2. Germline V gene sequence: CDR1 SGHTA, CDR2 FQGNSA. The J segment lost 4 bases and the V segment lost 1 base, leaving 9 bases of the junction unmatched. This CDR3 region has 17 residues. CDR3: CASSLVASGQKYNEQFF. CDR3 coding DNA: TGTGCCAGCAGCTTAGTGGCTAGCGGGCAAAAATACAATGAGCAGTTCTTC.

The chain couples TRBV20-1 to TRBJ2-4; weak D call: TRBD2 (5 bases). The length of the CDR3 is 18 residues. CDR1 and CDR2 (germline): DFQATT, SNEGSKA (reference sequence). The V and J ends lost 3 bases and 0 bases respectively, with 21 bases between them. The CDR3 DNA follows: TGCAGTGCTAGTCTACCCCCTTTTGCAGGACTAGCCAAAAACATTCAGTACTTC. Its protein product is CSASLPPFAGLAKNIQYF.

The genes are TRBV13 and TRBJ2-7, with TRBD2 identical over 8 bases. Losses at the gene ends were 5 bases for V and 3 bases for J; bases not matched to a gene: 6. CDR1 PRHDT and CDR2 FYEKMQ come from the germline V gene (reference sequence). CDR3 length: 14 amino acids. The CDR3 loop reads CASSPGLVRYEQYF. The DNA of the CDR3 is TGTGCCAGCAGCCCGGGACTAGTTCGCTACGAGCAGTACTTC.

This clonotype came up many times. The chain uses TRBV9 and TRBJ1-5; the match to TRBD1 covers 8 bases. Losses at the gene ends were 0 bases for V and 5 bases for J; bases not matched to a gene: 7. CDR1 is SGDLS, CDR2 YYNGEE, per germline. The CDR3 is 16 residues long. CDR3 nucleotides: TGTGCCAGCAGCGTAGGGCTAGGACAGGGCGATCAGCCCCAGCATTTT. Translation gives CASSVGLGQGDQPQHF.

Ten or more counts support this clonotype. The rearrangement joins TRBV5-1 to TRBJ2-3, with D maybe TRBD1 (6 bases). V lost 3 bases, J lost 8 bases, and 13 bases lay in between. Per the germline V gene, CDR1 is SGHRS and CDR2 is YFSETQ. The CDR3 contains 13 residues. CDR3 protein: CASSWTEEGTQYF. The CDR3 region has the DNA TGCGCCAGCAGCTGGACAGAAGAGGGTACGCAGTATTTT.

This clonotype has at least ten counts. The genes are TRBV9 and TRBJ2-3, with a tentative D call TRBD2 (6 bases). V was pared by 3 bases and J by 0 bases, with 14 bases between. CDR3 length: 16 residues. CDR1 is SGDLS and CDR2 is YYNGEE in the germline V gene. The chain's CDR3 is CASSAPRGRSTDTQYF. CDR3 DNA: TGTGCCAGCAGCGCCCCTCGGGGGAGAAGCACAGATACGCAGTATTTT.

This clonotype came up many times. The rearrangement uses TRBV4-2 and TRBJ2-5; 7 bases line up with TRBD2. J was trimmed by 3 bases and V by 0 bases; bases with no gene match: 7. The CDR3 has 16 residues. In germline, CDR1 is LGHNA, CDR2 YNFKEQ. The CDR3 region is CASSQESAGVEETQYF. The CDR3 coding sequence is TGTGCCAGCAGCCAAGAAAGTGCGGGAGTCGAAGAGACCCAGTACTTC.

This clonotype was picked up many times. The V gene is TRBV28, the J gene TRBJ2-1, with D unresolved. Per germline, CDR1 MDHEN and CDR2 SYDVKM. Trimming cost V 4 bases and J 0 bases, with 19 bases left between them. This CDR3 spans 18 amino acids. The CDR3 is CASSSSRLGPNSYNEQFF. The CDR3 DNA sequence: TGTGCCAGCAGTTCTTCCCGGTTAGGCCCAAACTCCTACAATGAGCAGTTCTTC.

This clonotype was detected many times. CDR3 amino acids: CASAKGVNQPQHF. The CDR3 nucleotides are TGTGCCAGTGCTAAGGGGGTCAATCAGCCCCAGCATTTT. J is TRBJ1-5 and V is TRBV6-1; D may be TRBD1 (6 bases). From germline, CDR1 is MNHNS and CDR2 SASEGT. This CDR3 contains 13 residues. V was shortened by 9 bases and J by 3 bases, with 12 bases between the two germline ends.